One sample yielded the 10 T cell receptor beta chains listed below, sequenced in a study of cytomegalovirus exposure and HLA in healthy donors. With 60 Vbeta and 13 Jbeta primers, the PCR was carried out. The protocol was immunoSEQ multiplex PCR, while the TCRdb copy is restricted to in-frame clones and leaves out a portion. The sample includes about 100,000 clones, roughly 80% seen only once; the top ten take about 0.71%. The sequencing sample was made of PBMCs. The receptors derive from a woman aged 55-69 years in good health and CMV-seronegative.

V gene TRBV18 combines with J gene TRBJ2-1; 8 bases fit TRBD2. The CDR3 has 18 residues. Looked up from germline, CDR1 is KGHSH and CDR2 is LQKENI. J lost 2 bases, V lost 3 bases, and 12 bases had no gene match. CDR3 amino acids: CASSPASGSPSPYNEQFF. The DNA for the CDR3 is TGTGCCAGCTCACCGGCCAGCGGGAGTCCATCCCCCTACAATGAGCAGTTCTTC. The full variable domain, in which reference TRBV18 and TRBJ2-1 provide the parts outside the CDR3, is NAGVMQNPRHLVRRRGQEARLRCSPMKGHSHVYWYRQLPEEGLKFMVYLQKENIIDESGMPKERFSAEFPKEGPSILRIQQVVRGDSAAYFCASSPASGSPSPYNEQFFGPGTRLTVL.

The V gene is TRBV5-6, the J gene TRBJ2-7, with 12 bases fitting TRBD1. V gave up 0 bases and J gave up 6 bases; unmatched junction bases: 4. The germline CDR1 and CDR2 sequences are SGHDT and YYEEEE. The length of the CDR3 is 15 residues. CDR3 DNA sequence: TGTGCCAGCAGCTTGGTAGGGACAGGGGGCTCCGAGCAGTACTTC. It translates to CASSLVGTGGSEQYF.

This chain links TRBV5-1 with TRBJ2-7; TRBD2 matches at 10 bases. The end of the DNA aligns better with TRBJ2-5, so the J call may be wrong. Looked up from germline, CDR1 is SGHRS and CDR2 is YFSETQ. The CDR3 runs 18 residues. The CDR3, as DNA: TGCGCCAGCAGCTTGGCCTTTTATCCTAGCGGGAGTGAAGAGACCCAGTACTTC. This gives the protein CASSLAFYPSGSEETQYF.

This chain joins TRBV7-9 and TRBJ1-5; D is unclear. V lost 8 bases to trimming and J lost 3 bases, with 8 bases between them. This CDR3 contains 12 residues. CDR1 and CDR2 (germline): SEHNR, FQNEAQ (reference sequence). CDR3 DNA sequence: TGTGCCAGCGGGAGGTTCAATCAGCCCCAGCATTTT. Residues: CASGRFNQPQHF.

This chain joins TRBV10-3 and TRBJ2-3, with D uncertain. V lost 8 bases and J 2 bases, leaving 11 bases between the germline ends. Germline V gene data show CDR1 as ENHRY and CDR2 as SYGVKD. This CDR3 region has 13 residues. The CDR3: CAIFSVYTDTQYF. CDR3 DNA: TGTGCCATCTTCAGCGTCTACACAGATACGCAGTATTTT.

The chain recombines TRBV7-2 with TRBJ1-2; D remains unclear. CDR1 is SGHTA, CDR2 FQGNSA, per germline. Trimming stripped 0 bases from V and 3 bases from J, with 5 bases between. The CDR3 has 13 residues. This CDR3 reads CASSLAGDYGYTF. For the CDR3, the DNA is TGTGCCAGCAGCTTAGCAGGAGACTATGGCTACACCTTC.

V is TRBV5-1 and J is TRBJ1-4; a weak D match, TRBD1 (6 bases). Trimming took off 0 bases at V and 8 bases at J, with 17 bases between the two ends. Looked up from germline, CDR1 is SGHRS and CDR2 is YFSETQ. CDR3 length: 16 amino acids. The CDR3 bases are TGCGCCAGCAGCTTGGATAGGGGGACGGTATCGGAAAAACTGTTTTTT. Translated, it gives CASSLDRGTVSEKLFF.

The rearrangement links TRBV6-5 to TRBJ2-3; weak D call: TRBD2 (6 bases). Germline V CDR1 and CDR2: MNHEY, SVGAGI. The V gene lost 5 bases and the J gene lost 2 bases, with 14 bases spanning the gap. The CDR3 runs 15 residues. The CDR3 here is CASSQAGRTTDTQYF. The CDR3 region has the DNA TGTGCCAGCAGTCAGGCGGGACGGACCACAGATACGCAGTATTTT.

The genes are TRBV28 and TRBJ2-1; a weak D match, TRBD2 (6 bases). This CDR3 is 15 amino acids long. V was pared by 5 bases and J by 0 bases, with 11 bases between. Germline V lookup: CDR1 MDHEN, CDR2 SYDVKM. The CDR3 DNA reads TGTGCCAGCAGTCCCGGGGGTTCCTCCTACAATGAGCAGTTCTTC. It is translated as CASSPGGSSYNEQFF.

The gene calls are TRBV19 and TRBJ1-5; the D is unclear. CDR1 and CDR2 (germline): LNHDA, SQIVND (reference sequence). CDR3 size: 14 residues. Trimming removed 6 bases from V and 6 bases from J, with 15 bases in between. The CDR3 spells CASRGSHSGQPQHF. The DNA for the CDR3 is TGTGCCAGTAGAGGATCCCACTCGGGTCAGCCCCAGCATTTT.